This T cell receptor beta chain was recorded in a study of T-cell reconstitution after alpha-beta-depleted transplantation in children. Study-level results: Some patients showed high day-60 TCRbeta diversity, which derived from surviving recipient T cells and thymic progenitors.

Preparation of the TCRbeta library used unique molecular identifiers. In TCRdb, the PCR reads were re-called with MiXCR into one record per CDR3 protein. The data contain about 98,000 distinct CDR3 sequences, 20% to 30% of them singletons. About this clonotype itself: The target antigen is unknown.

This CDR3 is 15 amino acids long. Germline V lookup: CDR1 SGHRS, CDR2 YFSETQ. Between the trimmed V and J ends, which lost 4 bases and 4 bases, there was a span of 15 bases. This TCR was sampled from a boy between 2 and 10 years old with acute lymphoblastic leukemia, due to receive a stem cell transplant. The rearrangement joins TRBV5-1 to TRBJ1-5; perhaps TRBD1 as D (6 bases). The sample consisted of PBMCs, taken before TCRalphabeta/CD19-depleted stem cell transplant. The CDR3 sequence is CASSHTGRANQPQHF. CDR3 nucleotide sequence: TGCGCCAGCAGCCATACAGGGAGGGCGAATCAGCCCCAGCATTTT.